These 29 T cell receptor beta chains were all obtained from the same sample, sequenced in a study of shared clonotypes between healthy human individuals. In the naive CD8 group, cells lacked CD45RO and were positively selected for CCR7, so terminally differentiated effector memory CD45RA+ cells were left out. The method was immunoSEQ multiplex PCR; TCRdb's version includes in-frame clones alone and lacks a portion of them. The data contain under 2,000,000 clones, roughly 95% of them singletons. What was sequenced was naive CD8+ T cells sorted from blood. The receptor set was obtained from a young man in good health.

The J gene is TRBJ1-3, the V gene TRBV7-9; D is uncertain. The CDR3 is made up of 14 amino acids. Trimming cost V 1 base and J 3 bases, with 7 bases left between them. Germline assignment: CDR1 SEHNR and CDR2 FQNEAQ (reference sequence). The CDR3: CASSLVGLGNTIYF. DNA of the CDR3: TGTGCCAGCAGCTTAGTAGGGCTTGGAAACACCATATATTTT.

Details on this clone: The same CDR3 also results from other DNA sequences found in this sample. The chain carries TRBV6-5 and TRBJ1-1; 9 bases align to TRBD1. The J segment lost 3 bases and the V segment lost 4 bases, leaving 0 bases of the junction unmatched. The CDR3 runs to 13 residues. The germline gives CDR1 MNHEY, CDR2 SVGAGI. Written as DNA, the CDR3 is TGTGCCAGCAGTTGGGACAGGGACACTGAAGCTTTCTTT. Amino acid sequence: CASSWDRDTEAFF.

The DNA of the CDR3 is TGTGCCAGCAGTTTAAGGTGGACTAGCGGGGATCTTTACGAGCAGTACTTC. Protein: CASSLRWTSGDLYEQYF. The chain recombines TRBV27 with TRBJ2-7; TRBD2 aligns across 12 bases. This CDR3 has 17 residues. Germline V gene data show CDR1 as MNHEY and CDR2 as SMNVEV (reference sequence). V was clipped by 2 bases and J by 4 bases; unmatched bases: 9.

The J gene is TRBJ2-7, the V gene TRBV4-3, with TRBD2 as a possible D gene (6 bases). The CDR3 totals 16 residues. In germline, CDR1 is LGHNA, CDR2 YSLEER. Trimming cost V 0 bases and J 6 bases, with 18 bases left between them. CDR3 nucleotides: TGCGCCAGCAGCCAAGATTACGGGACTTCGATAAGCGAGCAGTACTTC. This translates into CASSQDYGTSISEQYF.

The V and J genes are TRBV7-9 and TRBJ2-1; the D call may be TRBD1 or TRBD2 (5 bases each). The V end was cut by 2 bases, the J end by 6 bases, with 11 bases between. CDR1 SEHNR and CDR2 FQNEAQ come from the germline V gene (reference sequence). The CDR3 has 14 residues. The CDR3 DNA is TGTGCCAGCAGCTTAATTGGGGGTATCAATGAGCAGTTCTTC. Protein product: CASSLIGGINEQFF.

The J gene is TRBJ2-5, the V gene TRBV10-3, with 13 bases matching TRBD2. Trimming cost V 3 bases and J 4 bases; bases outside gene matches: 8. Germline CDR1 and CDR2: ENHRY and SYGVKD. The CDR3 has 17 amino acids. The CDR3 here is CAISESLAGGTGETQYF. CDR3 bases: TGTGCCATCAGTGAATCACTAGCGGGAGGGACGGGAGAGACCCAGTACTTC.

The CDR3: CASSQDIWGQNEQYF. In nucleotides, the CDR3 is TGCGCCAGCAGCCAAGATATTTGGGGACAGAACGAGCAGTACTTC. The V gene is TRBV4-3, the J gene TRBJ2-7, with TRBD1 matching over 7 bases. Losses at the gene ends were 0 bases for V and 5 bases for J; bases not matched to a gene: 7. CDR3 length equals 15 residues. Germline V gene sequence: CDR1 LGHNA, CDR2 YSLEER.

In DNA form, the CDR3 reads TGCGCCAGCAGTGAGTCTCCCCGACAGGCGGGCTCTGAAGCTTTCTTT. Translation gives CASSESPRQAGSEAFF. The chain has TRBV10-2 and TRBJ1-1; perhaps TRBD1 as D (6 bases). The CDR3 spans 16 residues. The germline CDR1 and CDR2 sequences are WSHSY and SAAADI. V lost 0 bases and J 6 bases, leaving 17 bases between the germline ends.

This sequence joins TRBV27 and TRBJ2-7, with a weak D call TRBD1 (5 bases). The germline V gene has CDR1 MNHEY and CDR2 SMNVEV (reference sequence). Trimming removed 5 bases at V and 2 bases at J, with 22 bases between. This CDR3 has 17 residues. CDR3 nucleotides: TGTGCCAGCAGTACGTTATCCCCGACAGCGAGAGCCTACGAGCAGTACTTC. Translating gives CASSTLSPTARAYEQYF.

The V and J genes are TRBV19 and TRBJ2-7; 7 bases map to TRBD1. There are 13 residues in the CDR3. Germline lookup yields CDR1 LNHDA and CDR2 SQIVND (reference sequence). The trim removed 0 bases at V and 7 bases at J, leaving 3 bases unmatched. The CDR3 sequence: CASSIDPTGEQYF. The CDR3 DNA sequence: TGTGCCAGTAGTATAGACCCGACAGGGGAGCAGTACTTC.

This CDR3 reads CASSPWPSGTVGEQYF. In DNA form, the CDR3 reads TGCGCCAGCAGCCCTTGGCCTAGCGGGACGGTCGGCGAGCAGTACTTC. The chain carries TRBV4-1 and TRBJ2-7, with 9 bases identical to TRBD2. Unmatched junction bases numbered 13, after V lost 4 bases and J lost 6 bases. The CDR3 has 16 residues. Germline CDR1 MGHRA, CDR2 YSYEKL.

The chain couples TRBV9 to TRBJ2-2; D is uncertain. The CDR3 has 14 amino acids. The germline V gene has CDR1 SGDLS and CDR2 YYNGEE. Between the trimmed V and J ends, which lost 0 bases and 4 bases, there was a span of 7 bases. As DNA, the CDR3 is TGTGCCAGCAGCGTAGTTGACCGCACCGGGGAGCTGTTTTTT. It specifies CASSVVDRTGELFF.

The chain carries TRBV27 and TRBJ1-3; no clear D gene. The CDR3 is made up of 15 amino acids. Per germline, CDR1 MNHEY and CDR2 SMNVEV (reference sequence). V was trimmed by 0 bases and J by 0 bases, leaving 6 bases between them. The CDR3 spells CASSLSPNSGNTIYF. The CDR3 nucleotides read TGTGCCAGCAGTTTATCTCCCAACTCTGGAAACACCATATATTTT.

This rearrangement joins TRBV28 to TRBJ1-5, with a weak D call TRBD1 (6 bases). Trimming pared 3 bases from V and 2 bases from J, leaving 17 bases between. Germline V gene data show CDR1 as MDHEN and CDR2 as SYDVKM. The CDR3 sequence is 17 residues long. CDR3 loop: CASSFLQGGLGNQPQHF. The DNA for the CDR3 is TGTGCCAGCAGTTTTTTACAGGGAGGATTGGGCAATCAGCCCCAGCATTTT.

J is TRBJ2-5 and V is TRBV7-9; perhaps TRBD1 as D (6 bases). V shed 5 bases and J shed 5 bases, with 15 bases lying between them. This CDR3 has 14 amino acids. Germline V lookup: CDR1 SEHNR, CDR2 FQNEAQ (reference sequence). The CDR3 spells CASSPPGTTETQYF. CDR3 in DNA: TGTGCCAGCAGCCCCCCCGGGACAACGGAGACCCAGTACTTC.

The chain employs TRBV5-5 and TRBJ2-5; D uncertain. Germline CDR1 and CDR2: SGHKS and YYEKEE (reference sequence). The CDR3 contains 16 residues. The V end was cut by 2 bases, the J end by 0 bases, with 14 bases between. The CDR3 bases are TGTGCCAGCAGCTTCGTGCCGGAGAGTTACCAAGAGACCCAGTACTTC. It translates to CASSFVPESYQETQYF.

This rearrangement joins TRBV7-9 to TRBJ1-2; D is ambiguous. CDR1 and CDR2 (germline): SEHNR, FQNEAQ (reference sequence). V gave up 7 bases and J gave up 5 bases, with 14 bases separating them. CDR3 length: 13 amino acids. CDR3 protein: CASTPGPLYGYTF. Here the CDR3 DNA reads TGTGCCAGCACCCCCGGTCCTTTATATGGCTACACCTTC.

V and J are TRBV5-4 and TRBJ2-7; D is perhaps TRBD2 (7 bases). Trimming pared 5 bases from V and 6 bases from J, leaving 18 bases between. Germline CDR1 SGHNT, CDR2 YYREEE (reference sequence). The CDR3 runs 14 residues. The CDR3 bases are TGTGCCAGCAGGGATGGCCAGGCGGGGGCCGAGCAGTACTTC. Translated, it gives CASRDGQAGAEQYF.

J is TRBJ2-1 and V is TRBV11-2, with TRBD2 identical over 9 bases. Germline CDR1 is SGHAT and CDR2 is FQNNGV. J gave up 0 bases and V 5 bases, and 5 bases lay outside the gene matches. This CDR3 has 16 residues. The CDR3 region has the DNA TGTGCCAGCAGCATACTAGCGGGTTACTCCTACAATGAGCAGTTCTTC. The encoded protein is CASSILAGYSYNEQFF.

CDR3 DNA sequence: TGTGCCAGCAGCTTAGGCCCAGGGCGGGATGAAAAACTGTTTTTT. It codes for CASSLGPGRDEKLFF. V and J are TRBV7-9 and TRBJ1-4; the D gene is possibly TRBD1 (5 bases). The CDR3 spans 15 residues. Germline-derived CDR1 and CDR2 are SEHNR and FQNEAQ (reference sequence). V lost 1 base, J lost 6 bases, and 12 bases lay in between.

The V and J genes are TRBV30 and TRBJ1-4, with TRBD1 identical over 9 bases. This CDR3 spans 15 amino acids. Germline CDR1 reads GTSNPN; CDR2 reads SVGIG (reference sequence). The V and J ends lost 2 bases and 4 bases, in that order; junction bases with no gene match: 5. CDR3 bases: TGTGCCTGGAGTTACGGACAGGGGTTTAATGAAAAACTGTTTTTT. This codes for CAWSYGQGFNEKLFF.

The CDR3 region is CASSTPPGYEQYF. In DNA, the CDR3 is TGTGCCAGCAGCACGCCTCCGGGGTACGAGCAGTACTTC. This chain uses TRBV27 with TRBJ2-7; D may be TRBD2 (5 bases). The germline V gene encodes CDR1 MNHEY and CDR2 SMNVEV (reference sequence). V lost 6 bases and J 4 bases, leaving 13 bases between the germline ends. The CDR3 extends over 13 amino acids.

The rearrangement joins TRBV6-5 to TRBJ2-5; 8 bases align to TRBD1. V lost 5 bases to trimming and J lost 4 bases; unmatched junction nucleotides: 0. Per the germline V gene, CDR1 is MNHEY and CDR2 is SVGAGI. The CDR3 totals 12 residues. CDR3 DNA sequence: TGTGCCAGCAGTGGGACAGGAGAGACCCAGTACTTC. Its protein is CASSGTGETQYF.

V usage is TRBV11-2 and J usage is TRBJ2-7; 7 nucleotides match TRBD1. V dropped 5 bases and J dropped 3; count of bases not matched to a gene: 4. The CDR3 runs 13 residues. Germline V gives CDR1 SGHAT, CDR2 FQNNGV. The CDR3 here is CASSTRQGYEQYF. CDR3 in DNA: TGTGCCAGCAGCACACGACAGGGCTACGAGCAGTACTTC.

This sequence joins TRBV27 and TRBJ1-1, with D perhaps matching TRBD1 (6 bases). The germline V gene encodes CDR1 MNHEY and CDR2 SMNVEV (reference sequence). There are 17 residues in the CDR3. The germline V and J ends were trimmed by 2 bases and 4 bases, with 20 bases remaining between them. The DNA of the CDR3 is TGTGCCAGCAGTTTAGGCCCGGGGACAATGAGTGGCACTGAAGCTTTCTTT. Protein product: CASSLGPGTMSGTEAFF.

The chain combines TRBV4-1 with TRBJ2-3; 8 nucleotides align to TRBD2. This CDR3 region has 16 residues. J was trimmed by 3 bases and V by 4 bases; bases with no gene match: 9. Per germline, CDR1 MGHRA and CDR2 YSYEKL. The CDR3, as DNA: TGCGCCAGCAGCCCTTCACTGAGACTAGCGACAGATACGCAGTATTTT. It codes for CASSPSLRLATDTQYF.

This clone was counted once. Other DNA variants within this sample encode the same CDR3. This chain links TRBV5-6 with TRBJ2-1; a weak D match, TRBD1 (6 bases). CDR1 and CDR2 from the germline V gene are SGHDT and YYEEEE. V dropped 0 bases and J dropped 6 bases, with 7 bases sitting between them. The CDR3 loop spans 13 amino acids. The CDR3 DNA is TGTGCCAGCAGCTTGGGGACAGTCAATGAGCAGTTCTTC. Its protein product is CASSLGTVNEQFF.

The chain employs TRBV30 and TRBJ2-1, with D perhaps TRBD2 (6 bases). V was clipped by 2 bases and J by 5 bases, with 13 bases between them. Germline V gives CDR1 GTSNPN, CDR2 SVGIG (reference sequence). This CDR3 spans 14 amino acids. CDR3 protein: CAWSLGPGDNEQFF. The CDR3 DNA sequence: TGTGCCTGGAGTCTGGGTCCGGGAGACAATGAGCAGTTCTTC. Complete variable domain (other parts from reference TRBV30 and TRBJ2-1): SQTIHQWPATLVQPVGSPLSLECTVEGTSNPNLYWYRQAAGRGLQLLFYSVGIGQISSEVPQNLSASRPQDRQFILSSKKLLLSDSGFYLCAWSLGPGDNEQFFGPGTRLTVL.

V gene TRBV6-6 combines with J gene TRBJ2-7; a possible D gene is TRBD2 (5 bases). The V gene's germline CDR1 is MNHNY and CDR2 SVGAGI (reference sequence). CDR3 size: 15 residues. V was shortened by 0 bases and J by 1 base, with 10 bases between the two germline ends. The CDR3 nucleotides are TGTGCCAGCAGTTACTCGCCCGGGGTATCCTACGAGCAGTACTTC. Amino acids: CASSYSPGVSYEQYF.